This note documents a single T cell receptor (beta chain) sequence. Its target is unknown. Profiled with immunoSEQ multiplex PCR; TCRdb holds only in-frame clones, not every one. The sample records roughly 150,000 clones, roughly nine tenths being singletons. Analyses pooled second doses at about 4 or about 12 weeks. Germline V gene lookup returns CDR1 KGHSH and CDR2 LQKENI. This CDR3 contains 14 residues. The V end lost 3 bases, the J end lost 5 bases, and 11 bases lay between the germline ends. The data belong to a study of T cell responses to AZD1222 COVID-19 vaccine. General observations from the study: All repertoire sampling was performed exclusively after the peak T cell response. Unmutated variant regions are reportedly targeted by nearly half of spike-specific TCRs. Seropositive AZD1222 recipients at baseline numbered only five or six.

The sample here was peripheral blood, taken 28 days after the second AZD1222 dose. The TCR comes from an adult who received the AZD1222 COVID-19 vaccine. V is TRBV18 and J is TRBJ1-5; D is perhaps TRBD1 (5 bases). CDR3 in amino acids: CASSPNPGDQPQHF. As DNA, the CDR3 is TGTGCCAGCTCACCTAATCCGGGGGATCAGCCCCAGCATTTT.